This TCR beta chain is from a study of blood T cells in healthy people across ages. The CDR3 is made up of 16 amino acids. V was cut by 3 bases and J by 4 bases, with 19 bases left in between. The germline CDR1 and CDR2 sequences are DFQATT and SNEGSKA (reference sequence). The authors ran a second PCR of about 6 to 11 cycles using a sample-barcoded 5' primer and a J-beta primer mix. TCRdb reanalysed the 5' RACE reads using MiXCR and keeps one entry per CDR3 protein. Of roughly 1.4 million distinct CDR3 sequences listed, roughly 59% are singletons. Sample: blood. The TCR originated in a man aged 18 to 30 in good health. This chain joins TRBV20-1 and TRBJ1-3; no clear D. CDR3: CSASDSIGPWGNTIYF. Written as DNA, the CDR3 is TGCAGTGCTAGTGACTCAATTGGACCATGGGGAAACACCATATATTTT.